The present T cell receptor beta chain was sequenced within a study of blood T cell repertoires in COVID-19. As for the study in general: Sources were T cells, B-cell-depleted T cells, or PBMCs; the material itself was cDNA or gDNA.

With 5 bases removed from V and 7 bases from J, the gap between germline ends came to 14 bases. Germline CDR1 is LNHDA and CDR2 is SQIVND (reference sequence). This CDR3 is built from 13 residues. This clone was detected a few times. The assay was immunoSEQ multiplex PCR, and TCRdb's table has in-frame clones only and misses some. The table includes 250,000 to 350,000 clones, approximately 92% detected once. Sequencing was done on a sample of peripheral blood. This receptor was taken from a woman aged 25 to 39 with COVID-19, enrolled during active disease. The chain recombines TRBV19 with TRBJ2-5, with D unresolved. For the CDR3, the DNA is TGTGCCAGTAGTCCGACAATACTGGGGACCCAGTACTTC. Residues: CASSPTILGTQYF. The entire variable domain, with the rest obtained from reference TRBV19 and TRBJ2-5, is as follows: DGGITQSPKYLFRKEGQNVTLSCEQNLNHDAMYWYRQDPGQGLRLIYYSQIVNDFQKGDIAEGYSVSREKKESFPLTVTSAQKNPTAFYLCASSPTILGTQYFGPGTRLLVL.